This T cell receptor beta chain was identified during a study of blood T cell repertoires in COVID-19. Across the study: Researchers got acute and convalescent COVID-19 samples from the United States, Italy and Spain. The analysed material was cDNA or gDNA that came from T cells, B-cell-depleted T cells, or PBMCs.

The method was immunoSEQ multiplex PCR; TCRdb's version includes in-frame clones alone and lacks a portion of them. The sample contains 250,000 or so clones, over 75% of which appear only once. Participants were aged roughly 18 to 89 years, lived in some 23 US areas, and enrolled virtually. CDR1 is SGHRS, CDR2 YFSETQ, per germline. V lost 4 bases to trimming and J lost 2 bases; unmatched junction nucleotides: 4. CDR3 length equals 14 residues. The gene calls are TRBV5-1 and TRBJ1-2, with 8 bases identical to TRBD1. The receptor was isolated from a middle-aged man who had recovered from COVID-19. Sequencing was carried out using PBMCs or T cells enriched from blood (not recorded which). The CDR3 DNA sequence: TGCGCCAGCAGCCGGACAGGGATAAACTATGGCTACACCTTC. Encoded protein: CASSRTGINYGYTF.